The 24 T cell receptor beta chains below come from one sample, sequenced in a study of glioma-infiltrating T cells. TCR alpha and beta CDR3 regions were amplified from RNA using iRepertoire nested multiplex PCR. TCRdb passed the multiplex PCR reads through MiXCR, listing each CDR3 protein once. The sample has roughly 130,000 distinct CDR3 sequences, under 30% seen once; the top ten hold 27%. The specimen was glioma tissue, nonneoplastic brain tissue, or PBMCs (not recorded which). The receptors stem from a human donor with low-grade glioma or glioblastoma, undergoing nonglioma brain surgery, or in good health (not recorded which).

A few counts support this clonotype. The chain combines TRBV28 with TRBJ2-4; perhaps TRBD1 as D (5 bases). Trimming removed 10 bases from V and 0 bases from J, with 13 bases in between. In germline, CDR1 is MDHEN, CDR2 SYDVKM. CDR3 size: 14 residues. In DNA form, the CDR3 reads TGTGCCACAAATAGACAGTCAGCCAAAAACATTCAGTACTTC. This codes for CATNRQSAKNIQYF.

The gene calls are TRBV19 and TRBJ1-2; D remains unclear. CDR1 and CDR2 from the germline V gene are LNHDA and SQIVND (reference sequence). The V gene lost 8 bases and the J gene lost 8 bases, with 15 bases spanning the gap. The CDR3 runs to 12 residues. The CDR3 loop is CASFRTQGGYTF. CDR3 coding DNA: TGTGCCAGTTTTCGGACCCAAGGCGGCTACACCTTC.

This clonotype was detected a few times. Since a much larger clone is just one base distant, this may be a read error. The J gene is TRBJ2-1, the V gene TRBV28; TRBD2 might be the D (5 bases). The CDR3 runs to 12 residues. Germline V lookup: CDR1 MDHEN, CDR2 SYDVKM. V lost 5 bases to trimming and J lost 10 bases, with 12 bases between them. CDR3 protein: CASSPGNYEQFF. DNA for the CDR3: TGTGCCAGCAGTCCCGGGAACTACGAGCAGTTCTTC.

This clonotype was recorded many times. This chain joins TRBV27 and TRBJ1-2; D perhaps matches TRBD1 (6 bases). This CDR3 contains 14 residues. Germline V gene lookup returns CDR1 MNHEY and CDR2 SMNVEV (reference sequence). V was shortened by 0 bases and J by 8 bases, with 13 bases between the two germline ends. CDR3 DNA: TGTGCCAGCAGTTTATCGGGGGGGGCAGGAGGCTACACCTTC. Translation gives CASSLSGGAGGYTF.

The chain links TRBV6-1 to TRBJ2-3; D is ambiguous. The J call could be wrong; TRBJ1-5 is a better fit for the DNA end. The CDR3 extends over 15 amino acids. Germline CDR1 MNHNS, CDR2 SASEGT. This CDR3 is CASSEAGSYTDTQHF. The DNA for the CDR3 is TGTGCCAGCAGTGAAGCGGGCAGCTACACAGATACGCAGCATTTT.

There are many counts of this clonotype. The chain recombines TRBV6-1 with TRBJ1-2; D may be TRBD1 (6 bases). Trimming took 5 bases from V and 4 from J, leaving 20 bases between them. Germline V gene lookup returns CDR1 MNHNS and CDR2 SASEGT. The length of the CDR3 is 16 residues. The CDR3 region is CASSYGDWGPVYGYTF. The CDR3 DNA is TGTGCCAGCAGTTATGGGGATTGGGGGCCGGTCTATGGCTACACCTTC.

The genes are TRBV28 and TRBJ1-4; tentatively, D is TRBD1 (6 bases). Trimming took 4 bases from V and 7 from J, leaving 22 bases between them. CDR1 is MDHEN and CDR2 is SYDVKM in the germline V gene. The CDR3 consists of 17 residues. CDR3 sequence: CASSSPRGGGGAEKLFF. CDR3 coding DNA: TGTGCCAGCAGTTCCCCACGAGGGGGGGGTGGTGCTGAAAAACTGTTTTTT.

V is TRBV4-1 and J is TRBJ2-2; D uncertain. V was clipped by 0 bases and J by 0 bases, with 5 bases between them. Per the germline V gene, CDR1 is MGHRA and CDR2 is YSYEKL. The CDR3 has 15 amino acids. The CDR3 reads CASSQDSPNTGELFF. The CDR3 DNA is TGCGCCAGCAGCCAAGACAGCCCGAACACCGGGGAGCTGTTTTTT.

This clonotype was recorded a few times. The rearrangement joins TRBV20-1 to TRBJ2-3; no reliable D call. CDR3 length equals 12 residues. V was trimmed by 3 bases and J by 6 bases, leaving 10 bases between them. Looked up from germline, CDR1 is DFQATT and CDR2 is SNEGSKA (reference sequence). The CDR3 DNA follows: TGCAGTGCTAGTATCGGCTCTGATACGCAGTATTTT. Translating it yields CSASIGSDTQYF.

By frequency in the sample, this clonotype is medium-sized (0.01 to 0.1%). The chain combines TRBV7-2 with TRBJ2-1; D remains unclear. V lost 1 base and J 1 base, leaving 5 bases between the germline ends. CDR3 size: 14 residues. In germline, CDR1 is SGHTA, CDR2 FQGNSA. The CDR3 reads CASSLEGSYNEQFF. The CDR3 DNA reads as TGTGCCAGCAGCTTAGAGGGTTCCTACAATGAGCAGTTCTTC.

This clonotype was observed at least ten times. V gene TRBV20-1 combines with J gene TRBJ1-5; tentatively, D is TRBD1 (5 bases). There are 12 residues in the CDR3. V was clipped by 1 base and J by 5 bases, with 6 bases between them. Germline CDR1 and CDR2: DFQATT and SNEGSKA (reference sequence). CDR3 region: CSARGGDQPQHF. CDR3 DNA: TGCAGTGCTAGAGGGGGGGATCAGCCCCAGCATTTT.

The chain combines TRBV19 with TRBJ1-3, with D perhaps matching TRBD1 (5 bases). Germline V lookup: CDR1 LNHDA, CDR2 SQIVND (reference sequence). This CDR3 comprises 15 residues. V dropped 5 bases and J dropped 0 bases, with 11 bases sitting between them. The CDR3 nucleotides are TGTGCCAGTAGTGCCTGGACATCCTCTGGAAACACCATATATTTT. Its translation is CASSAWTSSGNTIYF.

V is TRBV19 and J is TRBJ1-2; no reliable D call. Germline V gives CDR1 LNHDA, CDR2 SQIVND (reference sequence). This CDR3 has 11 amino acids. V gave up 6 bases and J gave up 6 bases, with 8 bases separating them. The CDR3 sequence: CASSDWNGYTF. The CDR3 nucleotides are TGTGCCAGTAGCGACTGGAATGGCTACACCTTC.

This chain links TRBV7-3 with TRBJ1-1; D not certain. The CDR3 spans 13 residues. V was trimmed by 5 bases and J by 1 base, leaving 8 bases between them. Germline V gene data show CDR1 as SGHTA and CDR2 as FQGTGA. CDR3 residues: CASSPRWNTEAFF. CDR3 nucleotide sequence: TGTGCCAGCAGCCCCCGCTGGAACACTGAAGCTTTCTTT. Supplemented by reference TRBV7-3 and TRBJ1-1, the full variable domain reads GAGVSQTPSNKVTEKGKYVELRCDPISGHTALYWYRQSLGQGPEFLIYFQGTGAADDSGLPNDRFFAVRPEGSVSTLKIQRTERGDSAVYLCASSPRWNTEAFFGQGTRLTVV.

In the case of this clonotype: This may be a read error, as it is one base from a much larger clone. The rearrangement links TRBV7-2 to TRBJ2-1, with 10 nucleotides matching TRBD2. This CDR3 spans 15 amino acids. Per the germline V gene, CDR1 is SGHTA and CDR2 is FQGNSA. V lost 2 bases to trimming and J lost 9 bases; unmatched junction nucleotides: 7. The DNA for the CDR3 is TGTACCAGCAGCTTAATGAGCGGGGGGGGTGGTGAGCAGTTCTTC. It translates to CTSSLMSGGGGEQFF.

Many counts were recorded for this clonotype. The V and J genes are TRBV7-2 and TRBJ1-1; a weak D match, TRBD1 (5 bases). The CDR3 runs 14 residues. The germline V and J ends were trimmed by 1 base and 6 bases, with 12 bases remaining between them. The germline V gene has CDR1 SGHTA and CDR2 FQGNSA. CDR3 DNA sequence: TGTGCCAGCAGCTTAGTTGGAGGGGACGCTGAAGCTTTCTTT. It yields the protein CASSLVGGDAEAFF.

Remarks on this clonotype: A much bigger clone sits one base away, suggesting this may be a read error. CDR3 DNA sequence: TGTGCCAGCAGTGCCTGGAGGGACACTGAAGCTTTCTTT. Amino acid sequence: CASSAWRDTEAFF. The chain couples TRBV6-4 to TRBJ1-1; no firm D call. V was pared by 4 bases and J by 3 bases, with 9 bases between. Germline CDR1 reads MRHNA; CDR2 reads SNTAGT. This CDR3 contains 13 residues.

CDR3 nucleotide sequence: TGTGCCAGCAGCTATCCGAGCTCCTACAATGAGCAGTACGTC. Translating it yields CASSYPSSYNEQYV. The chain uses TRBV7-9 and TRBJ2-7, with D unclear. Trimming left V 4 bases short and J 7 bases short, with 17 bases between. The CDR3 runs 14 residues. CDR1 and CDR2 (germline): SEHNR, FQNEAQ (reference sequence).

The table lists this clonotype with a few counts. The chain carries TRBV28 and TRBJ2-2, with D perhaps TRBD1 (5 bases). CDR3 length: 15 residues. Germline-derived CDR1 and CDR2 are MDHEN and SYDVKM. V was clipped by 2 bases and J by 1 base, with 8 bases between them. The CDR3 loop reads CASSLDRRNTGELFF. The CDR3 nucleotides read TGTGCCAGCAGTTTAGACAGACGGAACACCGGGGAGCTGTTTTTT.

This clonotype was recorded many times. This sequence joins TRBV20-1 and TRBJ1-5; D possibly corresponds to TRBD1 (5 bases). V was shortened by 1 base and J by 3 bases, with 10 bases between the two germline ends. The CDR3 consists of 14 residues. Germline CDR1 and CDR2: DFQATT and SNEGSKA (reference sequence). The CDR3 sequence: CSARAGGDNQPQHF. The CDR3 DNA is TGCAGTGCTAGAGCGGGGGGGGACAATCAGCCCCAGCATTTT.

V and J are TRBV19 and TRBJ1-2; 7 bases agree with TRBD1. The J segment lost 2 bases and the V segment lost 5 bases, leaving 5 bases of the junction unmatched. The CDR3 has 14 amino acids. The V gene's germline CDR1 is LNHDA and CDR2 SQIVND (reference sequence). CDR3 amino acids: CASSPPGQNYGYTF. CDR3 nucleotide sequence: TGTGCCAGTAGTCCTCCGGGACAGAACTATGGCTACACCTTC.

The chain combines TRBV18 with TRBJ2-3; no reliable D call. This CDR3 has 15 residues. The germline V gene has CDR1 KGHSH and CDR2 LQKENI. Trimming shortened V by 8 bases and J by 0 bases, and 15 bases separated the two germline ends. Here the CDR3 reads CASPPTPVSTDTQYF. The DNA of the CDR3 is TGTGCCAGCCCTCCGACCCCCGTGAGCACAGATACGCAGTATTTT. The full variable domain, its missing parts supplied by reference TRBV18 and TRBJ2-3, is NAGVMQNPRHLVRRRGQEARLRCSPMKGHSHVYWYRQLPEEGLKFMVYLQKENIIDESGMPKERFSAEFPKEGPSILRIQQVVRGDSAAYFCASPPTPVSTDTQYFGPGTRLTVL.

This clonotype was seen only once. A junction boundary mismatches the germline segment, possibly from a read error. The chain uses TRBV20-1 and TRBJ2-2; 7 bases agree with TRBD1. Germline V gene data show CDR1 as DFQATT and CDR2 as SNEGSKA (reference sequence). CDR3 length: 15 residues. In DNA form, the CDR3 reads TGCAATGCTTTAAAGGGGGCAGGGAACACCGGGGAGCTGTTTTTT. Amino acid sequence: CNALKGAGNTGELFF.

The J gene is TRBJ2-4, the V gene TRBV14; D assignment may be TRBD1 or TRBD2 (5 bases each). This CDR3 has 16 residues. Germline assignment: CDR1 SGHDN and CDR2 FVKESK. Trimming stripped 1 base from V and 0 bases from J, with 10 bases between. CDR3 DNA: TGTGCCAGCAGCCAAGTTGAGAGGGGAGCCAAAAACATTCAGTACTTC. Translated, it gives CASSQVERGAKNIQYF.